This T cell receptor (beta chain) was identified in a study of blood T cells in healthy people across ages. This clonotype has more than one count but fewer than ten. Through a sample-barcoded 5' primer and a J-beta primer mix, a second PCR was run for roughly 6 to 11 cycles. The authors tagged each cDNA molecule using a template-switch adaptor with 12 random nucleotides. TCRdb ran MiXCR on the 5' RACE reads and lists one entry per CDR3 protein. The sample records fewer than 1.5 million distinct CDR3 sequences, roughly 40% being singletons. Donors were healthy Caucasian individuals from Russia aged about 6 to 100. The amount of total RNA extracted per sample was at least 5.5 micrograms. Trimming left V 3 bases short and J 0 bases short, with 12 bases between. CDR1 ENHRY and CDR2 SYGVKD come from the germline V gene. The CDR3 length is 15 residues.

The origin of this receptor is a woman aged 18-29 years in good health. Source material: blood. V gene TRBV10-3 combines with J gene TRBJ2-7; D perhaps matches TRBD2 (6 bases). CDR3 sequence reads: CAISELARYSYEQYF. CDR3 coding DNA: TGTGCCATCAGTGAACTAGCCAGATACTCCTACGAGCAGTACTTC.